One and the same sample provided the 8 T cell receptor beta chains below, sequenced in a study of vaccination and CD4 T cells after COVID-19. Sample treatment: approximately nine-day PBMC culture with coronavirus spike peptide pools or control peptides (ViraFEST assay). An Oncomine TCR Beta short-read assay was used to sequence the DNA from cultured CD4+ T cells. MiXCR was run by TCRdb on the PCR reads, yielding one entry per CDR3 protein. The sample contains around 20,000 distinct CDR3 sequences, roughly 60% of which appear only once. These receptors are not linked to any known antigen. Sequencing used CD4+ T cells from blood, cultured in vitro, obtained before SARS-CoV-2 vaccination. Receptor source: a human donor who had recovered from COVID-19.

V is TRBV7-9 and J is TRBJ2-1, with 7 bases identical to TRBD1. V lost 5 bases and J lost 2; bases outside the gene matches: 18. The CDR3 sequence is 19 residues long. CDR1 SEHNR and CDR2 FQNEAQ come from the germline V gene (reference sequence). The CDR3 nucleotides read TGTGCCAGCAGCCGTCAGGGGGAGAAGGGAAGCCGACCCTACAATGAGCAGTTCTTC. Its translation is CASSRQGEKGSRPYNEQFF.

The genes are TRBV21-1 and TRBJ2-2; TRBD1 is taken as the D call from the table, unchecked against the DNA. TRBV21-1 is listed as a pseudogene. This CDR3 spans 13 amino acids. The CDR3 loop is CASSKQGTGELFF. For the CDR3, the DNA is TGTGCCAGCAGCAAACAGGGCACCGGGGAGCTGTTTTTT.

The CDR3 bases are TGTGCCAGCAGCTTATCCATTCAAGAGACCCAGTACTTC. It encodes CASSLSIQETQYF. The rearrangement joins TRBV7-9 to TRBJ2-5; D is uncertain. V was clipped by 2 bases and J by 2 bases, with 6 bases between them. CDR3 length: 13 amino acids. Germline V gene sequence: CDR1 SEHNR, CDR2 FQNEAQ (reference sequence).

V usage is TRBV6-1 and J usage is TRBJ2-7; D not resolved. Germline V gene data show CDR1 as MNHNS and CDR2 as SASEGT. V was clipped by 6 bases and J by 12 bases, with 18 bases between them. CDR3 length: 12 residues. The CDR3 sequence is CASSQPSRRWYF. The CDR3 DNA sequence: TGTGCCAGCAGCCAGCCGAGTAGACGGTGGTACTTC.

V is TRBV6-2 or TRBV6-3 and J is TRBJ1-5; D gene ambiguous. This CDR3 contains 13 residues. Germline values: CDR1 MNHEY, CDR2 SVGEGT. V gave up 5 bases and J gave up 3 bases, with 8 bases separating them. CDR3: CASSRSYNQPQHF. CDR3 DNA sequence: TGTGCCAGCAGTCGATCCTACAATCAGCCCCAGCATTTT.

The J gene is TRBJ1-5, the V gene TRBV20-1; no clear D. V lost 3 bases to trimming and J lost 2 bases, with 5 bases between them. Germline V CDR1 and CDR2: DFQATT, SNEGSKA (reference sequence). The CDR3 contains 12 residues. For the CDR3, the DNA is TGCAGTGCTAGGAGAGGCAATCAGCCCCAGCATTTT. Translation: CSARRGNQPQHF.

The chain joins TRBV11-1 to TRBJ2-3; TRBD2 is a possible D gene (6 bases). Trimming took 0 bases from V and 2 from J, leaving 15 bases between them. This CDR3 comprises 17 residues. Looked up from germline, CDR1 is SGHAT and CDR2 is FQDESV (reference sequence). CDR3 nucleotide sequence: TGTGCCAGCAGCTTAGCCTTTCGGACTACATACACAGATACGCAGTATTTT. Translation gives CASSLAFRTTYTDTQYF.

This clonotype was counted only a few times. The chain employs TRBV19 and TRBJ2-2; TRBD1 agrees at 7 bases. V was clipped by 6 bases and J by 0 bases; unmatched bases: 4. The CDR3 contains 15 residues. Germline loops: CDR1 LNHDA, CDR2 SQIVND (reference sequence). CDR3 sequence: CASRDRPANTGELFF. CDR3 nucleotides: TGTGCCAGTAGGGACAGGCCCGCGAACACCGGGGAGCTGTTTTTT.